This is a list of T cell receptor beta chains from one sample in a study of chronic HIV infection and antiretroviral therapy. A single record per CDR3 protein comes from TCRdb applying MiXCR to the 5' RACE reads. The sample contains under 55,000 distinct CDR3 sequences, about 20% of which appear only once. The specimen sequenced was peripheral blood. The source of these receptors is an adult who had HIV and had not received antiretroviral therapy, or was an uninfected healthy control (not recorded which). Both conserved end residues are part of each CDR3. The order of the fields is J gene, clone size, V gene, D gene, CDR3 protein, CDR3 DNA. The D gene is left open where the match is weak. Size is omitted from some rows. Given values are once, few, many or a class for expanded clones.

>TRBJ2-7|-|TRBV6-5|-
CAIRRNSYEQYF
TGTGCCATCCGCAGGAACTCCTACGAGCAGTACTTC
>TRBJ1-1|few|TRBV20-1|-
CSARDPSGTNTEAFF
TGCAGTGCTAGAGATCCTTCAGGGACTAACACTGAAGCTTTCTTT
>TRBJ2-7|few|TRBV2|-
CASMPSLQAYEQYF
TGTGCCAGTATGCCTAGCCTTCAAGCGTACGAGCAGTACTTC
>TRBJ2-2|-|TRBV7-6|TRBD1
CASSSTGVGELFF
TGTGCCAGCAGCTCAACAGGGGTCGGGGAGCTGTTTTTT
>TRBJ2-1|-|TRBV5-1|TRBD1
CASSPLQGTYNEQFF
TGCGCCAGCAGCCCATTACAGGGGACCTACAATGAGCAGTTCTTC
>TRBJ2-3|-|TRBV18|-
CASSPRRQVSTDTQYF
TGTGCCAGCTCACCGCGGCGGCAAGTATCCACAGATACGCAGTATTTT
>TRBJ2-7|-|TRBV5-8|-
CASSLKLRRTPEQYF
TGTGCCAGCAGCTTGAAACTACGAAGGACACCCGAGCAGTACTTC
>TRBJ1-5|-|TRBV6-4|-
CASSAGEGKTQHF
TGTGCCAGCAGTGCTGGGGAGGGCAAGACCCAGCATTTT
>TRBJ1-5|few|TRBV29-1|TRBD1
CSVGQVGNQPQHF
TGCAGCGTGGGACAGGTCGGCAATCAGCCCCAGCATTTT
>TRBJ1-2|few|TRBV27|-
CASSNHRDLGYTF
TGTGCCAGCTCCAACCACAGGGACTTGGGCTACACCTTC
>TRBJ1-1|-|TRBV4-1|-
CASSQWERGAEAFF
TGCGCCAGCAGCCAATGGGAACGGGGGGCTGAAGCTTTCTTT
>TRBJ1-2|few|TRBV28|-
CASTPYRGFYGYTF
TGTGCCAGCACCCCTTATCGGGGATTCTATGGCTACACCTTC
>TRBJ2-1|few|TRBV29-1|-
CSVGGGQADEQFF
TGCAGCGTGGGGGGGGGACAGGCGGATGAGCAGTTCTTC
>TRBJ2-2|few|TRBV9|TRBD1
CASSQQGAVGELFF
TGTGCCAGCAGCCAACAGGGGGCCGTCGGGGAGCTGTTTTTT